The 23 T cell receptor beta chains reported below all come from one sample, sequenced in a study of molecular identifiers for immune sequencing clone quantification (dated by TCRdb to 2017 to 2018). Receptors were amplified or captured by PCR. TCRdb lists the instrument as Illumina HiSeq 4000. TCRdb reran the public reads through fastp at Q25 and MiXCR, keeping productive beta chains. Each record represents a unique CDR3 protein, reported with the most common genes and DNA among its rows. For this sample there are 490,000 or so distinct CDR3 sequences; over 20% appear just once. Roughly 0.81% of the sample lies in the top ten. Sequencing input: naive CD8+ T cells from blood, with Jurkat cell RNA spiked in. The cell subset or site label here, explained by the study, means: FACS-sorted CD8+CD4-CCR7+CD45RA+ naive T cells. These receptors were collected from a human donor in good health. Some libraries in this study had Jurkat cell RNA spiked in.

The chain joins TRBV11-2 to TRBJ2-7; D tentatively reads TRBD1 or TRBD2 (5 bases each). The CDR3 spans 17 residues. Germline loops: CDR1 SGHAT, CDR2 FQNNGV. V lost 1 base and J lost 2, with 18 bases in between. This CDR3 is CASSLGPGALFTYEQYF. The CDR3 nucleotides read TGTGCCAGCAGCTTAGGACCCGGGGCCCTATTCACCTACGAGCAGTACTTC.

Worth noting for this clonotype: Being one base from a much bigger clone, this may be a read error. The V call is TRBV6-6, the J call TRBJ1-1; D call uncertain. CDR3 length: 12 residues. The germline V gene encodes CDR1 MNHNY and CDR2 SVGAGI (reference sequence). Trimming pared 8 bases from V and 10 bases from J, leaving 17 bases between. CDR3 DNA: TGTGCCAGCGGCAACAGAGCTGATGTAGCTTTCTTT. Its translation is CASGNRADVAFF.

This clonotype appeared a few times. The chain joins TRBV7-2 to TRBJ2-1, with 11 bases matching TRBD2. J gave up 5 bases and V 4 bases, and 16 bases lay outside the gene matches. The length of the CDR3 is 19 residues. Germline V CDR1 and CDR2: SGHTA, FQGNSA. The DNA of the CDR3 is TGTGCCAGCAGCTCGTCACTATTGGGGCTAGCGGGGGGAAACAATGAGCAGTTCTTC. It is translated as CASSSSLLGLAGGNNEQFF.

With respect to this clonotype: This sequence may be a read error, since a much larger clone differs from it by one base. The chain links TRBV4-2 to TRBJ2-4; either TRBD1 or TRBD2 may fit D (5 bases each). The CDR3 is made up of 15 amino acids. Per germline, CDR1 LGHNA and CDR2 YNFKEQ. The CDR3, as DNA: TGTGCCAGCAGCCATGAGGGACGAGCCGAAAACATTCAGTACTTC. Translating gives CASSHEGRAENIQYF.

V and J are TRBV11-2 and TRBJ2-7; possibly TRBD1 for D (7 bases). Trimming shortened V by 4 bases and J by 2 bases, and 18 bases separated the two germline ends. The germline V gene encodes CDR1 SGHAT and CDR2 FQNNGV. CDR3 length: 16 residues. The CDR3 region is CASSWGQGGVTYEQYF. The CDR3 bases are TGTGCCAGCAGCTGGGGTCAGGGGGGAGTAACCTACGAGCAGTACTTC.

This clonotype was seen at least ten times. The V and J genes are TRBV7-9 and TRBJ2-3; D is undetermined. Germline CDR1 is SEHNR and CDR2 is FQNEAQ (reference sequence). The CDR3 runs 15 residues. The ends were cut back, 2 bases at V and 0 bases at J, with 9 bases in the middle. The CDR3 sequence is CASSLTESSTDTQYF. The CDR3 DNA is TGTGCCAGCAGCTTAACAGAATCTAGCACAGATACGCAGTATTTT.

The chain uses TRBV5-1 and TRBJ2-7; 7 nucleotides match TRBD2. With V trimmed by 3 bases and J by 4 bases, 7 bases remained unmatched. Germline V CDR1 and CDR2: SGHRS, YFSETQ. This CDR3 is 14 amino acids long. The CDR3 DNA reads TGCGCCAGCAGCTCGCGGGGAGGGAAGTACGAGCAGTACTTC. Its translation: CASSSRGGKYEQYF.

This sequence joins TRBV6-5 and TRBJ2-1, with a weak D call TRBD2 (6 bases). This CDR3 has 13 amino acids. From germline, CDR1 is MNHEY and CDR2 SVGAGI. The V and J ends lost 7 bases and 5 bases respectively, with 12 bases between them. The CDR3 is CASNARLDNEQFF. The DNA of the CDR3 is TGTGCCAGCAACGCCCGACTAGACAATGAGCAGTTCTTC.

This sequence joins TRBV28 and TRBJ2-7, with 7 bases matching TRBD2. The V segment lost 6 bases and the J segment 2 bases; nucleotides outside the gene matches: 7. CDR1 and CDR2 (germline): MDHEN, SYDVKM. The CDR3 runs 14 residues. In DNA, the CDR3 is TGTGCCAGCAGCTTACTAGCGCTAACCTACGAGCAGTACTTC. Residues: CASSLLALTYEQYF.

This clonotype turned up a few times. The chain couples TRBV12-3 or TRBV12-4 to TRBJ2-3; 9 bases fit TRBD2. The ends lost 6 bases at V and 9 bases at J; junction bases unmatched: 22. This CDR3 comprises 18 residues. DNA of the CDR3: TGTGCCAGCAGCCAAACTACCAGAATGGGACTAGCAGGTGTCACGCAGTATTTT. It encodes CASSQTTRMGLAGVTQYF.

This clonotype was detected a few times. This chain links TRBV9 with TRBJ1-1; 11 nucleotides agree with TRBD1. Trimming at V came to 7 bases and at J to 3 bases, leaving 5 bases not matched to a gene. Germline V gene lookup returns CDR1 SGDLS and CDR2 YYNGEE. CDR3 length: 14 amino acids. The DNA of the CDR3 is TGTGCCAGCGGACAGGGGGCGCGGGACACTGAAGCTTTCTTT. As protein: CASGQGARDTEAFF.

This clonotype was detected ten times or more. The chain is built from TRBV7-9 and TRBJ1-1, with D hard to call. Germline V lookup: CDR1 SEHNR, CDR2 FQNEAQ (reference sequence). The CDR3 totals 16 residues. The V gene lost 5 bases and the J gene lost 0 bases, with 16 bases spanning the gap. CDR3 sequence (DNA): TGTGCCAGCAGCCCTAAAACGGGAGCGATGAACACTGAAGCTTTCTTT. It encodes CASSPKTGAMNTEAFF.

This clonotype was found once. The V call is TRBV6-1, the J call TRBJ1-5, with 8 nucleotides matching TRBD1. This CDR3 region has 15 residues. The junction had 10 bases not matched to a gene; V was cut back by 7 bases and J by 5 bases. Germline V CDR1 and CDR2: MNHNS, SASEGT. CDR3 residues: CASNEYGTGDQPQHF. The CDR3 DNA is TGTGCCAGCAATGAGTACGGGACAGGAGATCAGCCCCAGCATTTT.

This rearrangement joins TRBV20-1 to TRBJ2-7; no firm D call. The CDR3 is 13 amino acids. Germline assignment: CDR1 DFQATT and CDR2 SNEGSKA (reference sequence). The V gene lost 3 bases and the J gene lost 3 bases, with 12 bases spanning the gap. CDR3 loop: CSARSGLVYEQYF. CDR3 nucleotide sequence: TGCAGTGCTAGGTCAGGCCTGGTCTACGAGCAGTACTTC.

The V gene is TRBV28, the J gene TRBJ2-2; TRBD1 matches at 11 bases. V was clipped by 3 bases and J by 6 bases; unmatched bases: 9. The CDR3 is 17 residues long. Germline V gene lookup returns CDR1 MDHEN and CDR2 SYDVKM. The CDR3 nucleotides read TGTGCCAGCAGTTTTGGTCGTGGACAGGGGGCTTCCGGGGAGCTGTTTTTT. It is translated as CASSFGRGQGASGELFF.

To note about this clonotype: The germline gene is not matched at one end of the junction; a read error may be the cause. This sequence joins TRBV6-5 and TRBJ2-1, with D maybe TRBD1 (5 bases). Germline lookup yields CDR1 MNHEY and CDR2 SVGAGI. The length of the CDR3 is 12 residues. The CDR3 DNA follows: TGTGCCAGCAGACCACCAGGGAATGTGCAGTTCTTC. This translates into CASRPPGNVQFF.

Details on this clonotype: A much more abundant neighbour one base away suggests this may be a read error. This chain links TRBV4-3 with TRBJ2-7; TRBD2 matches at 7 bases. The junction had 6 bases not matched to a gene; V was cut back by 1 base and J by 0 bases. The CDR3 is 16 amino acids. The germline CDR1 and CDR2 sequences are LGHNA and YSLEER. Written as DNA, the CDR3 is TGCGCCAGCAGCCAAGGGAGCGGGGTCCTCTCCTACGAGCAGTACTTC. Amino acids: CASSQGSGVLSYEQYF.

V is TRBV30 and J is TRBJ2-2; 8 bases are a match to TRBD1. Germline CDR1 GTSNPN, CDR2 SVGIG (reference sequence). This CDR3 is built from 12 residues. V lost 6 bases and J lost 7; bases outside the gene matches: 4. CDR3 amino acids: CACGQGVGELFF. CDR3 sequence (DNA): TGTGCCTGCGGACAGGGAGTCGGGGAGCTGTTTTTT.

This clonotype was picked up one time. The junction and the germline gene differ at one end; a read error may be behind it. J is TRBJ1-1 and V is TRBV6-6; TRBD1 matches at 7 bases. CDR3 size: 15 residues. Germline CDR1 reads MNHNY; CDR2 reads SVGAGI (reference sequence). The CDR3 bases are TGTGCCAGCAGGATCGAGGGGGCGAGGGACACTGAAACTTTCTTT. Translated, it gives CASRIEGARDTETFF.

V and J are TRBV7-9 and TRBJ2-7, with D unresolved. The CDR3 has 13 residues. The V gene lost 6 bases and the J gene lost 3 bases, with 12 bases spanning the gap. Germline values: CDR1 SEHNR, CDR2 FQNEAQ (reference sequence). The CDR3 spells CASRPDPDYEQYF. CDR3 DNA sequence: TGTGCCAGCAGGCCCGACCCCGACTACGAGCAGTACTTC.

This chain links TRBV7-8 with TRBJ1-1; maybe TRBD1 (5 bases). CDR1 and CDR2 (germline): SGHVS, FQNEAQ. V was trimmed by 4 bases and J by 5 bases, leaving 14 bases between them. The CDR3 contains 14 residues. CDR3 sequence reads: CASSSLAGRTEAFF. CDR3 nucleotide sequence: TGTGCCAGCAGCTCCTTGGCAGGGCGGACTGAAGCTTTCTTT.

On this clonotype itself: A read error may be the cause here, since a much bigger clone is one base away. This chain links TRBV27 with TRBJ2-7; D may be TRBD1 (6 bases). The CDR3 loop spans 14 amino acids. Per germline, CDR1 MNHEY and CDR2 SMNVEV (reference sequence). CDR3 bases: TGTGCCGGCAGGACAGTGAGGAGCTCCTACGAGCAGTACTTC. As protein: CAGRTVRSSYEQYF.

This clonotype was seen more than once but under ten times. V gene TRBV6-2 or TRBV6-3 combines with J gene TRBJ1-1; no reliable D call. The CDR3 is 16 amino acids. Germline V CDR1 and CDR2: MNHEY, SVGEGT. The germline V and J ends were trimmed by 5 bases and 3 bases, with 19 bases remaining between them. The CDR3 spells CASSEALVGLDTEAFF. CDR3 in DNA: TGTGCCAGCAGTGAAGCATTAGTGGGGTTGGACACTGAAGCTTTCTTT.